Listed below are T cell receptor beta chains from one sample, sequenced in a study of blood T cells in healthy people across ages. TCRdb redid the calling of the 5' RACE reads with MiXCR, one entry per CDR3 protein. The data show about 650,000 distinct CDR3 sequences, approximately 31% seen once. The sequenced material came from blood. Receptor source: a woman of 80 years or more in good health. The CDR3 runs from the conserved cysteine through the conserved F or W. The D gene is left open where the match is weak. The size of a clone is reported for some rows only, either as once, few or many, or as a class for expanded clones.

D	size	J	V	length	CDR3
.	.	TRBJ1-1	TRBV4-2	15	CASSPLRGKDTEAFF
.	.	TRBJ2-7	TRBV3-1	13	CTSSRAASNEQYF
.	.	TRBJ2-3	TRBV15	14	CATSRGTRTDTQYF
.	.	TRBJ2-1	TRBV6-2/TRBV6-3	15	CASSTFETGNNEQFF
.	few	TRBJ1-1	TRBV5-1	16	CASSLAAGAMGTEAFF
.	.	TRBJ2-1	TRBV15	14	CATSRDLAAPEQFF
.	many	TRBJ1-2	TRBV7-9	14	CASSWTGTTGGYTF
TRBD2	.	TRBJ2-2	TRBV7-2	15	CASSFTGGNTGELFF
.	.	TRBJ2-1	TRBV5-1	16	CASRNGRRASYNEQFF
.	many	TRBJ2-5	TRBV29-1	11	CSVAGTYGQYF
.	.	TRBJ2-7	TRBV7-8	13	CASSRLAAYEQYF
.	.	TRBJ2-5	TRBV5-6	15	CASSLSTLITGTQYF
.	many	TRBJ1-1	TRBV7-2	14	CASSLRQGHTEAFF
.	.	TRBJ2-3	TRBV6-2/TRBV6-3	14	CASSASFGADTQYF
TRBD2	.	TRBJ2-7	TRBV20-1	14	CSAERGGSPYEQYF
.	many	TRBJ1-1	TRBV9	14	CASSPRVGGTEAFF
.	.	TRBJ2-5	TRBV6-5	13	CASRGTWRETQYF
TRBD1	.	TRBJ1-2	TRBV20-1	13	CSAIRDRGYGYTF
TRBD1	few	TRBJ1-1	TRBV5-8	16	CASSYWGQGGFTEAFF
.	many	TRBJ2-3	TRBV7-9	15	CASTPARLITDTQYF
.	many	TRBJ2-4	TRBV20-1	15	CSARDPWGAKNIQYF
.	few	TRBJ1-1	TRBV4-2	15	CASGLRDKENTEAFF
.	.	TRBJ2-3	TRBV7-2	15	CASSPDWGNTDTQYF
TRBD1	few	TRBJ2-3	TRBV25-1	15	CASSQGVGATDTQYF
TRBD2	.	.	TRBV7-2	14	CASSPKAGKETQYF
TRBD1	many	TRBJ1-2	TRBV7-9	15	CASSLLDRPNYGYTF
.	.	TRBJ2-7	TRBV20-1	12	CSARVPSYEQYF